One and the same sample provided the 3 T cell receptor beta chains below, sequenced in a study of T-cell reconstitution after alpha-beta-depleted transplantation in children. Unique molecular identifiers were incorporated during preparation of the TCRbeta library. MiXCR, run by TCRdb on the PCR reads, gives a single entry per CDR3 protein. The sample carries 550,000 to 800,000 distinct CDR3 sequences, roughly 14% recorded once. The sequenced sample was PBMCs, obtained before TCRalphabeta/CD19-depleted stem cell transplant. The receptors here all came from a girl aged 2-9 years with congenital amegakaryocytic thrombocytopenia, due to receive a stem cell transplant.

The chain links TRBV7-2 to TRBJ2-1; no clear D gene. This CDR3 contains 14 residues. CDR1 and CDR2 from the germline V gene are SGHTA and FQGNSA. The V end was cut by 2 bases, the J end by 5 bases, with 10 bases between. The CDR3 DNA reads TGTGCCAGCAGCTTAAGCCCGGCAGACAATGAGCAGTTCTTC. Protein product: CASSLSPADNEQFF.

This clonotype has a handful of counts. The gene calls are TRBV5-1 and TRBJ2-5; tentative D call: TRBD2 (6 bases). Germline V gene sequence: CDR1 SGHRS, CDR2 YFSETQ. The CDR3 sequence is 16 residues long. The V gene lost 0 bases and the J gene lost 4 bases, with 16 bases spanning the gap. CDR3 residues: CASSLATGAQRETQYF. CDR3 DNA sequence: TGCGCCAGCAGCTTGGCTACGGGAGCCCAACGAGAGACCCAGTACTTC.

Note on this clonotype: Possible read error: a much larger clone is one base away. This chain links TRBV3-1 with TRBJ2-3; 7 nucleotides align to TRBD2. CDR1 LGHDT and CDR2 YNNKEL come from the germline V gene (reference sequence). The CDR3 contains 17 residues. In DNA, the CDR3 is TGTGCCAGCAGCCATCGAGTAGTGGTAGCGGGTTCGGATAAGCAGTATTTT. Translated: CASSHRVVVAGSDKQYF.